Presented here are 18 T cell receptor beta chains from one specimen sequenced in a study of blood T cell repertoires in COVID-19. Here immunoSEQ multiplex PCR was the method, and the copy in TCRdb shows in-frame clones only, minus some. The sample has under 300,000 clones, about 88% seen once; the top ten hold 3.5% to 5%. Material for sequencing was peripheral blood. These receptors originate from a middle-aged woman who had recovered from COVID-19.

The table lists this clone with a count of one. This chain links TRBV18 with TRBJ1-2; D perhaps matches TRBD1 (6 bases). The V gene lost 4 bases and the J gene lost 5 bases, with 14 bases spanning the gap. The CDR3 runs 14 residues. Germline lookup yields CDR1 KGHSH and CDR2 LQKENI. CDR3 amino acids: CASSQSSGDYGYTF. The DNA for the CDR3 is TGTGCCAGCTCACAATCTTCAGGGGATTATGGCTACACCTTC.

The chain carries TRBV30 and TRBJ2-1, with 9 bases that match TRBD2. Trimming at V came to 3 bases and at J to 4 bases, leaving 7 bases not matched to a gene. This CDR3 contains 15 residues. CDR1 and CDR2 (germline): GTSNPN, SVGIG (reference sequence). DNA for the CDR3: TGTGCCTGGAGCTCCGGGACTAGCTCTTACAATGAGCAGTTCTTC. Translated: CAWSSGTSSYNEQFF.

The chain carries TRBV19 and TRBJ1-6; D may be TRBD1 (5 bases). Germline V gene sequence: CDR1 LNHDA, CDR2 SQIVND (reference sequence). The CDR3 spans 14 residues. Trimming removed 9 bases at V and 5 bases at J, with 14 bases between. Written as DNA, the CDR3 is TGTGCCAGCAGGACAAACTCGGATAATTCACCCCTCCACTTT. It codes for CASRTNSDNSPLHF.

V is TRBV5-1 and J is TRBJ1-3; D is possibly TRBD1 (6 bases). Per germline, CDR1 SGHRS and CDR2 YFSETQ. V was cut by 6 bases and J by 8 bases, with 18 bases left in between. The CDR3 is 14 amino acids. The DNA for the CDR3 is TGCGCCAGCAAAACAGGGCCCGATGGTTACACCATATATTTT. It encodes CASKTGPDGYTIYF.

The genes are TRBV6-2 or TRBV6-3 and TRBJ1-2; D gene unclear. The CDR3 has 16 amino acids. V lost 6 bases, J lost 0 bases, and 17 bases lay in between. Germline V gives CDR1 MNHEY, CDR2 SVGEGT. The CDR3 spells CASSRDLGEANYGYTF. As DNA, the CDR3 is TGTGCCAGCAGCCGTGACCTCGGGGAAGCTAACTATGGCTACACCTTC.

The chain has TRBV5-1 and TRBJ2-7, with TRBD1 as a possible D gene (6 bases). Looked up from germline, CDR1 is SGHRS and CDR2 is YFSETQ. V lost 4 bases, J lost 4 bases, and 6 bases lay in between. The CDR3 runs 11 residues. The CDR3 sequence: CASSGQYEQYF. CDR3 DNA sequence: TGCGCCAGCAGCGGACAGTACGAGCAGTACTTC.

The rearrangement uses TRBV27 and TRBJ2-5, with a possible D match to TRBD2 (6 bases). Looked up from germline, CDR1 is MNHEY and CDR2 is SMNVEV (reference sequence). The CDR3 is made up of 15 amino acids. Trimming took 6 bases from V and 1 from J, leaving 15 bases between them. CDR3 in DNA: TGTGCCAGCAGGGGACTGCGGGGAGCCCAAGAGACCCAGTACTTC. This translates into CASRGLRGAQETQYF.

The count of this clone is one. The CDR3 DNA sequence: TGTGCCAGCGCACCAGGTGGAGGGACGGATACGCAGTATTTT. Translated: CASAPGGGTDTQYF. The genes are TRBV11-3 and TRBJ2-3; perhaps TRBD2 as D (6 bases). Trimming pared 8 bases from V and 6 bases from J, leaving 18 bases between. CDR1 SGHNT and CDR2 YENEEA come from the germline V gene. This CDR3 comprises 14 residues.

V is TRBV6-5 and J is TRBJ1-1, with TRBD1 matching over 9 bases. The CDR3 is 15 amino acids. Germline CDR1 MNHEY, CDR2 SVGAGI. V dropped 7 bases and J dropped 1; count of bases not matched to a gene: 7. This CDR3 is CASKHRGLTNTEAFF. CDR3 bases: TGTGCCAGCAAACACAGGGGGCTCACGAACACTGAAGCTTTCTTT.

This clone was detected once. The chain has TRBV9 and TRBJ1-1, with 8 nucleotides matching TRBD1. Germline CDR1 is SGDLS and CDR2 is YYNGEE. CDR3 length equals 12 residues. With V trimmed by 3 bases and J by 12 bases, 7 bases remained unmatched. The CDR3 nucleotides are TGTGCCAGCAGCGGATCCGGGACAGGCCCTTTCTTT. Translating it yields CASSGSGTGPFF.

The rearrangement joins TRBV27 to TRBJ2-5; D is unresolved. V was shortened by 5 bases and J by 1 base, with 5 bases between the two germline ends. Germline CDR1 is MNHEY and CDR2 is SMNVEV (reference sequence). The CDR3 extends over 12 amino acids. CDR3 DNA sequence: TGTGCCAGCAGTCCGGTCCAAGAGACCCAGTACTTC. Its translation is CASSPVQETQYF.

This chain connects TRBV12-5 to TRBJ2-7; D is uncertain. V lost 3 bases to trimming and J lost 4 bases, with 7 bases between them. CDR1 LGHNT and CDR2 FRNRAP come from the germline V gene. This CDR3 has 12 residues. The CDR3 nucleotides read TGTGCTAGTGGTTTTTCGCGGTACGAGCAGTACTTC. Translated, it gives CASGFSRYEQYF.

The V gene is TRBV12-3 or TRBV12-4, the J gene TRBJ1-5, with 7 bases aligning to TRBD1. V lost 6 bases to trimming and J lost 2 bases; unmatched junction nucleotides: 1. The CDR3 runs 13 residues. DNA of the CDR3: TGTGCCAGCAGCGACAGGGGCAATCAGCCCCAGCATTTT. It specifies CASSDRGNQPQHF.

The rearrangement joins TRBV7-2 to TRBJ1-2; 10 nucleotides align to TRBD1. Germline V gene lookup returns CDR1 SGHTA and CDR2 FQGNSA. J was trimmed by 6 bases and V by 5 bases; bases with no gene match: 6. CDR3 length: 14 residues. In nucleotides, the CDR3 is TGTGCCAGCAGCCCCTCCGGACAGGGGGATGGCTACACCTTC. This codes for CASSPSGQGDGYTF.

The genes are TRBV28 and TRBJ2-3; D might be TRBD1 (6 bases). The CDR3 consists of 15 residues. Germline V gene lookup returns CDR1 MDHEN and CDR2 SYDVKM. V gave up 7 bases and J gave up 1 base, with 15 bases separating them. CDR3 nucleotide sequence: TGTGCCAGCATTGGGGGCTCCTTGGGCACAGATACGCAGTATTTT. Translation: CASIGGSLGTDTQYF.

V is TRBV6-2 or TRBV6-3 and J is TRBJ2-1, with D perhaps matching TRBD2 (6 bases). The CDR3 totals 16 residues. The germline V gene encodes CDR1 MNHEY and CDR2 SVGEGT. The V and J ends lost 0 bases and 8 bases respectively, with 17 bases between them. The CDR3 DNA follows: TGTGCCAGCAGTTACTCGTCTAGCGCCCATACTGATGAGCAGTTCTTC. It translates to CASSYSSSAHTDEQFF.

This rearrangement joins TRBV5-1 to TRBJ1-2; 8 nucleotides line up with TRBD1. Germline CDR1 reads SGHRS; CDR2 reads YFSETQ. The CDR3 is 16 amino acids. With 4 bases clipped from V and 8 bases from J, the junction kept 16 bases outside the gene matches. DNA for the CDR3: TGCGCCAGCAGCCCTATTACCCTGGACAGGGCCGGCGGCTACACCTTC. It specifies CASSPITLDRAGGYTF. Full variable domain (missing parts from reference TRBV5-1 and TRBJ1-2): KAGVTQTPRYLIKTRGQQVTLSCSPISGHRSVSWYQQTPGQGLQFLFEYFSETQRNKGNFPGRFSGRQFSNSRSEMNVSTLELGDSALYLCASSPITLDRAGGYTFGSGTRLTVV.

The chain links TRBV4-1 to TRBJ2-1, with 9 bases identical to TRBD2. CDR3 length: 15 amino acids. The J segment lost 5 bases and the V segment lost 4 bases, leaving 6 bases of the junction unmatched. CDR1 and CDR2 from the germline V gene are MGHRA and YSYEKL. The CDR3 protein is CASSLRLAEHNEQFF. CDR3 coding DNA: TGCGCCAGCAGCCTTCGACTAGCGGAACACAATGAGCAGTTCTTC.